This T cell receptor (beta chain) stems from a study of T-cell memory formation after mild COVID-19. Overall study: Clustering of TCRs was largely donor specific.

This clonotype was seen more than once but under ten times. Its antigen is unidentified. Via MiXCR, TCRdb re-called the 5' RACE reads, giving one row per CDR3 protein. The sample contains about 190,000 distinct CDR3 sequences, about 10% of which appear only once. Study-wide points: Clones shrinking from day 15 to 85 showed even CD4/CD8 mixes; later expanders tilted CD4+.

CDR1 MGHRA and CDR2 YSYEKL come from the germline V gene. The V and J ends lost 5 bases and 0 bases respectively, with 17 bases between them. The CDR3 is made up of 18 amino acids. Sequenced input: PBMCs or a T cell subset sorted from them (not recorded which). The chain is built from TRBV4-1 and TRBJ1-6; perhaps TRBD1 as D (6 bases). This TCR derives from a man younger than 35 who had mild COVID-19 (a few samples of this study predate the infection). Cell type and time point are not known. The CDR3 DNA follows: TGCGCCAGCAGCATGTCAGGGGTCCTAAGCTCCTATAATTCACCCCTCCACTTT. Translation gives CASSMSGVLSSYNSPLHF.